Below are 26 T cell receptor beta chains sequenced from a single sample in a study of T cell responses to AZD1222 COVID-19 vaccine. Profiling relied on immunoSEQ multiplex PCR, and the TCRdb table lists in-frame clones only, not all of them. Here the sample spans just under 150,000 clones, approximately 88% being singletons. Sequenced here: peripheral blood, sampled 28 days after the second dose of the MenACWY control vaccine. These receptors all come from an adult who received the MenACWY meningococcal vaccine as a control.

This clone was found once. This chain links TRBV3-1 (or the pseudogene TRBV3-2) with TRBJ2-1; TRBD2 matches at 8 bases. CDR1 and CDR2 from the germline V gene are LGHDT and YNNKEL (reference sequence). The CDR3 spans 13 residues. V gave up 2 bases and J gave up 10 bases; unmatched junction bases: 4. Written as DNA, the CDR3 is TGTGCCAGCAGCCAACGGGGGGGGAGCGAGCAGTTCTTC. This encodes CASSQRGGSEQFF.

The chain uses TRBV6-5 and TRBJ1-5; D gene ambiguous. V lost 6 bases, J lost 0 bases, and 12 bases lay in between. Germline CDR1 MNHEY, CDR2 SVGAGI. The CDR3 consists of 15 residues. Here the CDR3 reads CASRPQRVSNQPQHF. The CDR3, as DNA: TGTGCCAGCAGGCCGCAGAGAGTTAGCAATCAGCCCCAGCATTTT.

The chain links TRBV30 to TRBJ1-6; D perhaps matches TRBD1 (5 bases). V was pared by 8 bases and J by 6 bases, with 14 bases between. This CDR3 has 13 amino acids. Germline V gene sequence: CDR1 GTSNPN, CDR2 SVGIG (reference sequence). CDR3 region: CAGGGARNSPLHF. The CDR3 nucleotides are TGTGCCGGAGGTGGGGCGCGTAATTCACCCCTCCACTTT.

J is TRBJ2-2 and V is TRBV21-1; TRBD1, the D gene given by the table, was not confirmed from the DNA. TRBV21-1 is classified as a pseudogene. The length of the CDR3 is 19 residues. CDR3: CASSKEVGKGQGSSGELFF. For the CDR3, the DNA is TGTGCCAGCAGCAAAGAGGTCGGTAAGGGACAGGGGAGTTCCGGGGAGCTGTTTTTT.

The CDR3 is CASSTRWRVSPPEQYF. In DNA form, the CDR3 reads TGTGCCAGCAGCACCCGATGGAGAGTGAGCCCCCCCGAGCAGTACTTC. This chain uses TRBV9 with TRBJ2-7; D unclear. Germline CDR1 and CDR2: SGDLS and YYNGEE. The length of the CDR3 is 16 residues. V was clipped by 4 bases and J by 6 bases, with 23 bases between them.

The chain uses TRBV6-6 and TRBJ1-5; TRBD1 agrees at 7 bases. Trimming took 6 bases from V and 5 from J; bases not matched to a gene: 10. CDR3 size: 15 residues. Per germline, CDR1 MNHNY and CDR2 SVGAGI (reference sequence). The CDR3 bases are TGTGCCAGCAGGACGACGGGACAGAGGCATCAGCCCCAGCATTTT. Its translation: CASRTTGQRHQPQHF.

The genes are TRBV11-3 and TRBJ1-6, with a tentative D call TRBD1 (5 bases). V lost 5 bases to trimming and J lost 10 bases, with 18 bases between them. Germline V gene data show CDR1 as SGHNT and CDR2 as YENEEA. The CDR3 is 15 amino acids. Written as DNA, the CDR3 is TGTGCCAGCAGCCTAGGGACGGTGGGAGCATCACCCCTCCACTTT. This gives the protein CASSLGTVGASPLHF.

The chain carries TRBV6-5 and TRBJ1-1, with 7 bases fitting TRBD1. After removal of 5 bases from V and 2 bases from J, the junction contained 5 bases not matched to a gene. Germline values: CDR1 MNHEY, CDR2 SVGAGI. The CDR3 loop spans 14 amino acids. The CDR3 DNA follows: TGTGCCAGCAGTAACAGGGGAACAAACACTGAAGCTTTCTTT. Amino acids: CASSNRGTNTEAFF.

The chain uses TRBV5-1 and TRBJ2-3; 7 nucleotides agree with TRBD2. The CDR3 covers 14 residues. Germline CDR1 SGHRS, CDR2 YFSETQ. V shed 6 bases, J shed 6 bases, and the junction held 10 bases outside the gene matches. In nucleotides, the CDR3 is TGCGCCAGCAACAGCCCTAGCGGTGGTGATACGCAGTATTTT. Amino acids: CASNSPSGGDTQYF.

The gene calls are TRBV7-9 and TRBJ1-3; D is perhaps TRBD1 (6 bases). Trimming pared 7 bases from V and 4 bases from J, leaving 20 bases between. This CDR3 contains 16 residues. Germline-derived CDR1 and CDR2 are SEHNR and FQNEAQ (reference sequence). For the CDR3, the DNA is TGTGCCAGCATCCAGAGCGGGGGGCTATTGGGAAACACCATATATTTT. Translated, it gives CASIQSGGLLGNTIYF. Drawing the rest from reference TRBV7-9 and TRBJ1-3, the complete variable domain is DTGVSQNPRHKITKRGQNVTFRCDPISEHNRLYWYRQTLGQGPEFLTYFQNEAQLEKSRLLSDRFSAERPKGSFSTLEIQRTEQGDSAMYLCASIQSGGLLGNTIYFGEGSWLTVV.

The rearrangement links TRBV10-3 to TRBJ1-1; a possible D gene is TRBD1 (5 bases). Germline loops: CDR1 ENHRY, CDR2 SYGVKD. The CDR3 spans 13 residues. The germline V and J ends were trimmed by 10 bases and 0 bases, with 12 bases remaining between them. The CDR3 spells CATRQGLNTEAFF. In DNA form, the CDR3 reads TGTGCCACCCGCCAGGGATTGAACACTGAAGCTTTCTTT.

The genes are TRBV25-1 and TRBJ1-3; 8 positions match TRBD1. CDR1 MGHDK and CDR2 SYGVNS come from the germline V gene. There are 15 residues in the CDR3. V trimming: 3 bases; J trimming: 4 bases; junction bases outside the gene matches: 5. The CDR3 DNA reads as TGTGCCAGCAGTGACGCCGGGACAGGCGGAAACACCATATATTTT. It specifies CASSDAGTGGNTIYF.

The V call is TRBV7-9, the J call TRBJ1-2; D remains ambiguous. Germline CDR1 and CDR2: SEHNR and FQNEAQ (reference sequence). This CDR3 region has 11 residues. V was shortened by 5 bases and J by 10 bases, with 11 bases between the two germline ends. CDR3 in DNA: TGTGCCAGCAGCCACAACATGTACTACACCTTC. It yields the protein CASSHNMYYTF. Variable domain in full (rest from reference TRBV7-9 and TRBJ1-2): DTGVSQNPRHKITKRGQNVTFRCDPISEHNRLYWYRQTLGQGPEFLTYFQNEAQLEKSRLLSDRFSAERPKGSFSTLEIQRTEQGDSAMYLCASSHNMYYTFGSGTRLTVV.

The chain has TRBV5-1 and TRBJ2-3; unclear D gene. V was shortened by 4 bases and J by 0 bases, with 12 bases between the two germline ends. The CDR3 totals 15 residues. The germline V gene has CDR1 SGHRS and CDR2 YFSETQ. CDR3 DNA: TGCGCCAGCAGCCCTGGATACCTTAGCACAGATACGCAGTATTTT. It yields the protein CASSPGYLSTDTQYF.

Here the CDR3 reads CSVEMGGQAFF. The DNA of the CDR3 is TGCAGCGTTGAAATGGGTGGGCAGGCTTTCTTT. The gene calls are TRBV29-1 and TRBJ1-1; unclear D gene. Germline CDR1 reads SQVTM; CDR2 reads ANQGSEA. Deletions cut 2 bases from V and 11 bases from J, with 12 bases between. This CDR3 has 11 residues.

The chain combines TRBV2 with TRBJ2-3; 7 bases are shared with TRBD2. The V segment lost 7 bases and the J segment 2 bases; nucleotides outside the gene matches: 6. Germline V lookup: CDR1 SNHLY, CDR2 FYNNEI. The CDR3 is made up of 14 amino acids. In nucleotides, the CDR3 is TGTGCCAGCATGTCGGGGGGATTCACAGATACGCAGTATTTT. This sequence encodes CASMSGGFTDTQYF.

The J gene is TRBJ1-5, the V gene TRBV11-2; D is undetermined. The V and J ends lost 3 bases and 7 bases respectively, with 13 bases between them. Looked up from germline, CDR1 is SGHAT and CDR2 is FQNNGV. This CDR3 region has 14 residues. This CDR3 reads CASSFGRSGQPQHF. The CDR3 DNA reads as TGTGCCAGCAGCTTCGGACGGAGCGGGCAGCCCCAGCATTTT.

This chain links TRBV5-8 with TRBJ1-4; no clear D. Trimming pared 6 bases from V and 7 bases from J, leaving 19 bases between. The CDR3 spans 15 residues. Germline CDR1 and CDR2: SGHTS and YDEGEE. DNA for the CDR3: TGTGCCAGCACCAAACGGGGAGACCGCCCTGAAAAACTGTTTTTT. This encodes CASTKRGDRPEKLFF.

This sequence joins TRBV5-1 and TRBJ1-1; tentative D call: TRBD1 (5 bases). This CDR3 contains 15 residues. Trimming pared 4 bases from V and 5 bases from J, leaving 18 bases between. Looked up from germline, CDR1 is SGHRS and CDR2 is YFSETQ. DNA for the CDR3: TGCGCCAGCAGCACCTTAGCGGGGCCCGGAACTGAAGCTTTCTTT. As protein: CASSTLAGPGTEAFF. Variable domain in full (rest from reference TRBV5-1 and TRBJ1-1): KAGVTQTPRYLIKTRGQQVTLSCSPISGHRSVSWYQQTPGQGLQFLFEYFSETQRNKGNFPGRFSGRQFSNSRSEMNVSTLELGDSALYLCASSTLAGPGTEAFFGQGTRLTVV.

The chain links TRBV5-1 to TRBJ2-1; TRBD2 agrees at 9 bases. After removal of 2 bases from V and 5 bases from J, the junction contained 5 bases not matched to a gene. The CDR3 length is 15 residues. Germline V gene data show CDR1 as SGHRS and CDR2 as YFSETQ. CDR3 nucleotides: TGCGCCAGCAGCTTAAGCGGGAGGAGGGACAATGAGCAGTTCTTC. Translation: CASSLSGRRDNEQFF.

In its sample, this clone was seen once. The chain couples TRBV2 to TRBJ2-3; possibly TRBD1 for D (5 bases). Germline CDR1 reads SNHLY; CDR2 reads FYNNEI. The V end lost 6 bases, the J end lost 4 bases, and 5 bases lay between the germline ends. The CDR3 loop spans 11 amino acids. In DNA form, the CDR3 reads TGTGCCAGCAGGACAGCAGATACGCAGTATTTT. Translating it yields CASRTADTQYF.

The chain joins TRBV28 to TRBJ2-6; D ambiguous. Germline loops: CDR1 MDHEN, CDR2 SYDVKM. The V end lost 1 base, the J end lost 3 bases, and 4 bases lay between the germline ends. The CDR3 covers 14 residues. CDR3 protein: CASSLSLGANVLTF. The CDR3 DNA is TGTGCCAGCAGTTTATCTCTTGGGGCCAACGTCCTGACTTTC.

CDR3 region: CASSETRGGTQYF. The CDR3 nucleotides are TGTGCCAGCAGTGAAACGAGAGGGGGTACGCAGTATTTT. V and J are TRBV2 and TRBJ2-3, with D possibly TRBD1 on 6 matching bases. With 2 bases removed from V and 8 bases from J, the gap between germline ends came to 11 bases. This CDR3 has 13 residues. Germline V gene lookup returns CDR1 SNHLY and CDR2 FYNNEI.

This clone was picked up a small number of times. The genes are TRBV24-1 and TRBJ2-3; D is uncertain. In germline, CDR1 is KGHDR, CDR2 SFDVKD. V was pared by 1 base and J by 5 bases, with 9 bases between. The CDR3 covers 14 residues. In DNA form, the CDR3 reads TGTGCCACCAGTGATTTCACCCTAGTAGATACGCAGTATTTT. This translates into CATSDFTLVDTQYF.

The CDR3 reads CATNRGDNSPLHF. The DNA of the CDR3 is TGTGCCACGAACAGGGGAGATAATTCACCCCTCCACTTT. The chain has TRBV24-1 and TRBJ1-6, with 7 bases fitting TRBD1. The CDR3 runs to 13 residues. Trimming cost V 10 bases and J 5 bases; bases outside gene matches: 4. Looked up from germline, CDR1 is KGHDR and CDR2 is SFDVKD.

This clone was counted a single time. The chain carries TRBV19 and TRBJ1-2, with 8 bases that match TRBD1. The CDR3 extends over 14 amino acids. Trimming at V came to 6 bases and at J to 4 bases, leaving 7 bases not matched to a gene. Per the germline V gene, CDR1 is LNHDA and CDR2 is SQIVND (reference sequence). CDR3 in amino acids: CASRPPGTGYGYTF. In nucleotides, the CDR3 is TGTGCCAGTAGGCCCCCCGGGACAGGCTATGGCTACACCTTC.